These 31 T cell receptor beta chains share one sample of origin, sequenced in a study of blood T cell repertoires in COVID-19. Assay: immunoSEQ multiplex PCR; the TCRdb copy retains only in-frame clones and omits some. The sample carries approximately 220,000 clones, about 83% recorded once. Sequenced sample: peripheral blood. The source of these receptors is a woman between 40 and 50 years old with active or convalescent COVID-19.

A single count supports this clone. The chain combines TRBV19 with TRBJ1-1; the D gene is possibly TRBD1 (6 bases). CDR3 length: 14 amino acids. Germline CDR1 is LNHDA and CDR2 is SQIVND (reference sequence). The ends were cut back, 6 bases at V and 0 bases at J, with 11 bases in the middle. The chain's CDR3 is CASRDGQLNTEAFF. CDR3 sequence (DNA): TGTGCCAGTAGGGATGGACAGCTGAACACTGAAGCTTTCTTT.

This rearrangement joins TRBV19 to TRBJ1-1, with TRBD1 matching over 8 bases. Germline V gene lookup returns CDR1 LNHDA and CDR2 SQIVND (reference sequence). The J segment lost 10 bases and the V segment lost 8 bases, leaving 9 bases of the junction unmatched. The CDR3 is 12 residues long. This CDR3 is CASVGQGAGAFF. Here the CDR3 DNA reads TGTGCCAGTGTGGGCCAGGGGGCGGGAGCTTTCTTT.

V usage is TRBV4-1 and J usage is TRBJ1-1; D is unclear. Trimming cost V 1 base and J 0 bases, with 12 bases left between them. This CDR3 contains 16 residues. The germline gives CDR1 MGHRA, CDR2 YSYEKL. CDR3 residues: CASSQGAVGLNTEAFF. Here the CDR3 DNA reads TGCGCCAGCAGCCAAGGGGCCGTCGGATTGAACACTGAAGCTTTCTTT.

This chain connects TRBV18 to TRBJ1-3; D is unclear. V was clipped by 0 bases and J by 0 bases, with 9 bases between them. Looked up from germline, CDR1 is KGHSH and CDR2 is LQKENI. The CDR3 consists of 16 residues. For the CDR3, the DNA is TGTGCCAGCTCACCACCAGCCTCCTTCTCTGGAAACACCATATATTTT. As protein: CASSPPASFSGNTIYF.

In its sample, this clone was seen a few times. The rearrangement joins TRBV2 to TRBJ2-1; weak D call: TRBD2 (6 bases). Germline V CDR1 and CDR2: SNHLY, FYNNEI. The CDR3 spans 13 residues. V was clipped by 2 bases and J by 12 bases, with 14 bases between them. The CDR3 coding sequence is TGTGCCAGCAGTGAATCCGCGGGGTCGGGGCAGTTCTTC. It specifies CASSESAGSGQFF.

This clone was detected only once. The rearrangement uses TRBV27 and TRBJ2-3; possibly TRBD1 for D (5 bases). The CDR3 sequence is 14 residues long. V gave up 3 bases and J gave up 3 bases, with 10 bases separating them. Germline V gives CDR1 MNHEY, CDR2 SMNVEV (reference sequence). DNA for the CDR3: TGTGCCAGCAGTTTGTCCAGGGAAACAGATACGCAGTATTTT. It is translated as CASSLSRETDTQYF.

The rearrangement links TRBV10-1 to TRBJ2-1; possible D gene TRBD1, 7 bases. This CDR3 is 14 amino acids long. V lost 2 bases, J lost 9 bases, and 14 bases lay in between. From germline, CDR1 is WNHNN and CDR2 SYGVQD (reference sequence). The CDR3 region is CASSETTRQGEQFF. CDR3 DNA: TGCGCCAGCAGTGAGACGACTAGACAGGGTGAGCAGTTCTTC.

The CDR3 is CAWRSTWDRVKDGYTF. The CDR3 DNA is TGTGCCTGGAGGAGCACCTGGGACAGGGTAAAGGATGGCTACACCTTC. The V and J genes are TRBV30 and TRBJ1-2; 9 bases are a match to TRBD1. V shed 3 bases, J shed 6 bases, and the junction held 14 bases outside the gene matches. Germline V gene lookup returns CDR1 GTSNPN and CDR2 SVGIG (reference sequence). The CDR3 has 16 residues. The complete variable domain, with remaining parts taken from reference TRBV30 and TRBJ1-2, reads SQTIHQWPATLVQPVGSPLSLECTVEGTSNPNLYWYRQAAGRGLQLLFYSVGIGQISSEVPQNLSASRPQDRQFILSSKKLLLSDSGFYLCAWRSTWDRVKDGYTFGSGTRLTVV.

This clone has only one observation. V usage is TRBV7-9 and J usage is TRBJ1-1; TRBD1 agrees at 7 bases. With 4 bases clipped from V and 4 bases from J, the junction kept 9 bases outside the gene matches. Germline V gene lookup returns CDR1 SEHNR and CDR2 FQNEAQ (reference sequence). The CDR3 spans 15 residues. CDR3 residues: CASSSEGARLTEAFF. CDR3 DNA: TGTGCCAGCAGCTCAGAGGGGGCGCGTCTCACTGAAGCTTTCTTT. The whole variable domain, filled in from reference TRBV7-9 and TRBJ1-1, reads DTGVSQNPRHKITKRGQNVTFRCDPISEHNRLYWYRQTLGQGPEFLTYFQNEAQLEKSRLLSDRFSAERPKGSFSTLEIQRTEQGDSAMYLCASSSEGARLTEAFFGQGTRLTVV.

V is TRBV30 and J is TRBJ1-2; tentatively, D is TRBD1 (5 bases). There are 13 residues in the CDR3. Germline V gene data show CDR1 as GTSNPN and CDR2 as SVGIG (reference sequence). V lost 0 bases to trimming and J lost 4 bases, with 9 bases between them. The CDR3 bases are TGTGCCTGGAGTGTAGACAGAGCCTATGGCTACACCTTC. Protein: CAWSVDRAYGYTF.

The rearrangement joins TRBV19 to TRBJ1-2; unclear D gene. V dropped 5 bases and J dropped 5 bases, with 9 bases sitting between them. The length of the CDR3 is 12 residues. CDR1 and CDR2 (germline): LNHDA, SQIVND (reference sequence). The chain's CDR3 is CASSLGKYGYTF. Here the CDR3 DNA reads TGTGCCAGTAGTCTCGGGAAATATGGCTACACCTTC.

The V gene is TRBV19, the J gene TRBJ1-4, with D hard to call. V dropped 5 bases and J dropped 4 bases, with 8 bases sitting between them. Germline CDR1 LNHDA, CDR2 SQIVND (reference sequence). The CDR3 spans 13 residues. As DNA, the CDR3 is TGTGCCAGTAGTCAGGCAGATAATGAAAAACTGTTTTTT. This codes for CASSQADNEKLFF.

The rearrangement links TRBV5-1 to TRBJ1-1; D gene unclear. Germline values: CDR1 SGHRS, CDR2 YFSETQ. With 0 bases removed from V and 6 bases from J, the gap between germline ends came to 6 bases. There are 12 residues in the CDR3. This CDR3 reads CASSLGESEAFF. CDR3 nucleotides: TGCGCCAGCAGCTTGGGCGAATCTGAAGCTTTCTTT.

The rearrangement uses TRBV9 and TRBJ2-1; D unclear. Germline assignment: CDR1 SGDLS and CDR2 YYNGEE. V shed 2 bases and J shed 8 bases, with 17 bases lying between them. The CDR3 extends over 15 amino acids. The CDR3 DNA reads as TGTGCCAGCAGCGTCGTTACCGACTCCCGCGATGAGCAGTTCTTC. Protein sequence: CASSVVTDSRDEQFF. The whole variable domain, remainder taken from reference TRBV9 and TRBJ2-1, is DSGVTQTPKHLITATGQRVTLRCSPRSGDLSVYWYQQSLDQGLQFLIQYYNGEERAKGNILERFSAQQFPDLHSELNLSSLELGDSALYFCASSVVTDSRDEQFFGPGTRLTVL.

The V gene is TRBV19, the J gene TRBJ1-5; D gene unclear. The CDR3 contains 10 residues. Trimming took off 7 bases at V and 12 bases at J, with 10 bases between the two ends. Germline CDR1 is LNHDA and CDR2 is SQIVND (reference sequence). The DNA for the CDR3 is TGTGCCAGTACCCGGGTCGGCCAGCATTTT. This sequence encodes CASTRVGQHF. Full variable domain (outside the CDR3, taken from reference TRBV19 and TRBJ1-5): DGGITQSPKYLFRKEGQNVTLSCEQNLNHDAMYWYRQDPGQGLRLIYYSQIVNDFQKGDIAEGYSVSREKKESFPLTVTSAQKNPTAFYLCASTRVGQHFGDGTRLSIL.

V and J are TRBV18 and TRBJ1-2; D possibly corresponds to TRBD1 (5 bases). Trimming took off 0 bases at V and 7 bases at J, with 24 bases between the two ends. The germline CDR1 and CDR2 sequences are KGHSH and LQKENI. This CDR3 is 18 amino acids long. The CDR3 reads CASSPPVVGRVGIPGYTF. The CDR3, as DNA: TGTGCCAGCTCACCACCGGTGGTCGGCAGGGTCGGTATCCCTGGCTACACCTTC. Combining the CDR3 with reference TRBV18 and TRBJ1-2 gives the whole variable domain NAGVMQNPRHLVRRRGQEARLRCSPMKGHSHVYWYRQLPEEGLKFMVYLQKENIIDESGMPKERFSAEFPKEGPSILRIQQVVRGDSAAYFCASSPPVVGRVGIPGYTFGSGTRLTVV.

The sample holds one count of this clone. The chain uses TRBV19 and TRBJ1-3; 7 bases fit TRBD1. This CDR3 is built from 18 residues. Germline V gives CDR1 LNHDA, CDR2 SQIVND (reference sequence). Trimming at V came to 4 bases and at J to 1 base, leaving 13 bases not matched to a gene. Here the CDR3 reads CASSRTRPGQLSGNTIYF. The CDR3 bases are TGTGCCAGTAGTAGAACGAGACCGGGACAGCTGTCTGGAAACACCATATATTTT.

With respect to this clone: A junction boundary mismatches the germline segment, possibly from a read error. V is TRBV7-2 and J is TRBJ2-5, with D possibly matching TRBD1 (6 bases). The germline V gene encodes CDR1 SGHTA and CDR2 FQGNSA. CDR3 length: 16 amino acids. The DNA of the CDR3 is TGTGCCAGCAGACACACAGGGATGGCGTTCCAAGGGACCCAGTACTTC. Translating it yields CASRHTGMAFQGTQYF.

This clone ranks as medium-sized. The chain joins TRBV12-3 or TRBV12-4 to TRBJ1-2, with a weak D call TRBD1 (5 bases). This CDR3 has 13 residues. Trimming shortened V by 7 bases and J by 4 bases, and 13 bases separated the two germline ends. The CDR3 bases are TGTGCCAGCACCGCGGGACCTCGCTATGGCTACACCTTC. This codes for CASTAGPRYGYTF.

The chain couples TRBV5-4 to TRBJ1-1; no definite D call. The CDR3 is made up of 12 amino acids. The V gene's germline CDR1 is SGHNT and CDR2 YYREEE (reference sequence). V was shortened by 2 bases and J by 1 base, with 3 bases between the two germline ends. The CDR3 region has the DNA TGTGCCAGCAGCTTCAGGAACACTGAAGCTTTCTTT. Translated: CASSFRNTEAFF.

The V and J genes are TRBV2 and TRBJ2-7; TRBD2 matches 11 bases. The CDR3 spans 15 residues. The V gene end was trimmed by 7 bases and the J gene end by 0 bases; junction bases not matched to a gene: 5. Germline CDR1 and CDR2: SNHLY and FYNNEI. Here the CDR3 reads CASNRLAGSSYEQYF. Written as DNA, the CDR3 is TGTGCCAGCAACCGACTAGCGGGAAGCTCCTACGAGCAGTACTTC.

The chain couples TRBV9 to TRBJ2-3; 12 nucleotides line up with TRBD2. The CDR3 has 17 amino acids. Germline CDR1 and CDR2: SGDLS and YYNGEE. V was pared by 3 bases and J by 5 bases, with 10 bases of the junction left unmatched. Here the CDR3 DNA reads TGTGCCAGCAGCGACAATCCTAGCGGGGGGGCCAAAGATACGCAGTATTTT. It translates to CASSDNPSGGAKDTQYF.

The chain recombines TRBV19 with TRBJ1-1; TRBD1 aligns across 10 bases. The trim removed 3 bases at V and 0 bases at J, leaving 16 bases unmatched. Germline CDR1 LNHDA, CDR2 SQIVND (reference sequence). The CDR3 loop spans 20 amino acids. The CDR3 DNA follows: TGTGCCAGTAGTATGGGGGGACAGGGGTCGCAGGCGGGCATGAACACTGAAGCTTTCTTT. Amino acids: CASSMGGQGSQAGMNTEAFF.

The chain joins TRBV24-1 to TRBJ2-6; tentatively, D is TRBD2 (7 bases). This CDR3 has 17 residues. Trimming left V 1 base short and J 2 bases short, with 11 bases between. Germline CDR1 and CDR2: KGHDR and SFDVKD. This CDR3 is CATSDFREGAGANVLTF. CDR3 bases: TGTGCCACCAGTGATTTTAGGGAGGGGGCTGGGGCCAACGTCCTGACTTTC.

This clone was observed a single time. CDR3: CASSFVRADTQYF. CDR3 coding DNA: TGTGCCAGCAGCTTCGTCCGGGCAGATACGCAGTATTTT. This chain uses TRBV7-9 with TRBJ2-3; no reliable D call. V lost 3 bases, J lost 4 bases, and 8 bases lay in between. Looked up from germline, CDR1 is SEHNR and CDR2 is FQNEAQ (reference sequence). The CDR3 runs 13 residues.

J is TRBJ1-5 and V is TRBV6-1, with D hard to call. V was pared by 0 bases and J by 2 bases, with 5 bases between. Germline V gene data show CDR1 as MNHNS and CDR2 as SASEGT. The CDR3 covers 14 residues. The DNA of the CDR3 is TGTGCCAGCAGTGAAGCCGGGGGCAATCAGCCCCAGCATTTT. This encodes CASSEAGGNQPQHF.

The rearrangement uses TRBV14 and TRBJ1-3, with unresolved D. From germline, CDR1 is SGHDN and CDR2 FVKESK. V lost 8 bases, J lost 4 bases, and 6 bases lay in between. This CDR3 is 11 amino acids long. CDR3 in amino acids: CASAVGNTIYF. CDR3 DNA sequence: TGTGCCAGCGCGGTAGGAAACACCATATATTTT.

The V call is TRBV4-1, the J call TRBJ2-7; D is possibly TRBD2 (6 bases). The CDR3 is 16 amino acids. Germline loops: CDR1 MGHRA, CDR2 YSYEKL. V lost 0 bases and J lost 2, with 14 bases in between. CDR3 bases: TGCGCCAGCAGCCAAGAAGGCGGGGTAGGAACCTACGAGCAGTACTTC. Amino acids: CASSQEGGVGTYEQYF.

The chain uses TRBV4-1 and TRBJ2-7; D might be TRBD1 (5 bases). Germline V CDR1 and CDR2: MGHRA, YSYEKL. The CDR3 is made up of 16 amino acids. Between the trimmed V and J ends, which lost 0 bases and 5 bases, there was a span of 17 bases. DNA for the CDR3: TGCGCCAGCAGCCAAGATCGTTGGGGCAGGGCTAACGAGCAGTACTTC. This codes for CASSQDRWGRANEQYF.

V is TRBV9 and J is TRBJ2-1; 13 bases map to TRBD2. The CDR3 consists of 20 residues. After removal of 0 bases from V and 1 base from J, the junction contained 10 bases not matched to a gene. Per the germline V gene, CDR1 is SGDLS and CDR2 is YYNGEE. The CDR3 bases are TGTGCCAGCAGCGTAGCTACTAGCGGGGGGGCCAGGGGGTCCTACAATGAGCAGTTCTTC. It translates to CASSVATSGGARGSYNEQFF.

This chain connects TRBV6-5 to TRBJ1-1; D gene uncertain. Germline V gene sequence: CDR1 MNHEY, CDR2 SVGAGI. The CDR3 sequence is 13 residues long. V lost 2 bases to trimming and J lost 6 bases, with 10 bases between them. The CDR3 sequence is CASSYATGSEAFF. The CDR3 DNA reads TGTGCCAGCAGTTACGCTACGGGGTCTGAAGCTTTCTTT.